This TCR beta chain was sequenced during a study of cytomegalovirus exposure and HLA in healthy donors. Study overall: Early released data had tens of millions of unique TCRs, all coming from HLA-typed donors.

General observations from the study: A later analysis reported that several of the most significant clusters appeared to be linked to common viral pathogens, among them Epstein-Barr virus. Across donors, sequencing depth was assumed by presence/absence analyses to be roughly uniform.

The CDR3 runs to 15 residues. The germline V gene has CDR1 LNHNV and CDR2 YYDKDF (reference sequence). Unmatched junction bases numbered 8, after V lost 5 bases and J lost 1 base. The PCR was carried out with 60 Vbeta primers and 13 Jbeta primers. Assay used: immunoSEQ multiplex PCR; TCRdb lists only in-frame clones, some missing. Of around 100,000 clones in the sample, less than 85% were seen once. Of note for this clone: Its antigen is unidentified.

Among the donors, all were healthy bone marrow donors. The sequence came from a woman aged 55-70 years in good health and CMV-seropositive. The V call is TRBV15, the J call TRBJ2-7, with 7 positions matching TRBD2. The specimen was PBMCs. The CDR3 protein is CATSAGGSWSYEQYF. CDR3 in DNA: TGTGCCACCAGCGCCGGCGGGAGTTGGTCCTACGAGCAGTACTTC.